Presented here are 13 T cell receptor beta chains from one specimen sequenced in a study of human T cells and chemical hapten exposure. TCRdb reprocessed the RACE reads via MiXCR and lists one record per CDR3 protein. In the table there are around 69,000 distinct CDR3 sequences, approximately 9.4% of which are singletons. The time point here: patch test 1, 2 weeks after DPC sensitization. As to treatment: therapeutic diphenylcyclopropenone sensitization with weekly scalp DPC. Sequenced material: whole blood, taken in connection with sensitization to the hapten diphenylcyclopropenone (DPC). The receptors come from a woman aged 35 to 49 with alopecia areata. Some clones in this sample may be carry-over from other donors' samples.

In this sample, this clonotype turned up many times. The rearrangement uses TRBV7-9 and TRBJ2-5; the match to TRBD2 covers 9 bases. The CDR3 is 16 residues long. Germline CDR1 and CDR2: SEHNR and FQNEAQ (reference sequence). J gave up 3 bases and V 5 bases, and 10 bases lay outside the gene matches. The CDR3 protein is CASSPPTSGWEETQYF. Here the CDR3 DNA reads TGTGCCAGCAGCCCGCCGACTAGCGGATGGGAAGAGACCCAGTACTTC.

The chain uses TRBV7-2 and TRBJ2-5; D not resolved. This CDR3 is built from 13 residues. Looked up from germline, CDR1 is SGHTA and CDR2 is FQGNSA. V gave up 4 bases and J gave up 5 bases, with 11 bases separating them. DNA for the CDR3: TGTGCCAGCAGCTCCTTCCCCTTGGAGACCCAGTACTTC. It yields the protein CASSSFPLETQYF.

J is TRBJ2-3 and V is TRBV19; TRBD1 matches at 7 bases. Germline lookup yields CDR1 LNHDA and CDR2 SQIVND (reference sequence). This CDR3 comprises 12 residues. V lost 8 bases, J lost 4 bases, and 3 bases stayed unmatched. The CDR3 reads CASEGGSDTQYF. In DNA form, the CDR3 reads TGTGCCAGTGAAGGGGGCTCAGATACGCAGTATTTT.

Ten or more counts support this clonotype. This rearrangement joins TRBV5-1 to TRBJ2-1; D is ambiguous. The CDR3 is 16 amino acids. Between the trimmed V and J ends, which lost 0 bases and 4 bases, there was a span of 14 bases. Germline V gene lookup returns CDR1 SGHRS and CDR2 YFSETQ. CDR3 in amino acids: CASSLGGRSKYNEQFF. CDR3 nucleotide sequence: TGCGCCAGCAGCTTGGGAGGCAGGAGTAAATACAATGAGCAGTTCTTC.

This clonotype was recorded many times. The gene calls are TRBV20-1 and TRBJ1-2, with 7 nucleotides matching TRBD1. The CDR3 loop spans 11 amino acids. Per germline, CDR1 DFQATT and CDR2 SNEGSKA (reference sequence). CDR3 nucleotide sequence: TGCCGCCCCACAGGGGACTATGGCTACACCTTC. As protein: CRPTGDYGYTF.

This clonotype was recorded many times. This rearrangement joins TRBV20-1 to TRBJ2-7, with 8 bases that match TRBD2. The junction had 8 bases not matched to a gene; V was cut back by 3 bases and J by 4 bases. The CDR3 has 14 residues. The germline gives CDR1 DFQATT, CDR2 SNEGSKA (reference sequence). CDR3 nucleotides: TGCAGTGCTAGGGGAAGCGGGGGTAGGTACGAGCAGTACTTC. As protein: CSARGSGGRYEQYF.

A few counts support this clonotype. V usage is TRBV2 and J usage is TRBJ2-7; 7 nucleotides agree with TRBD1. Germline V gives CDR1 SNHLY, CDR2 FYNNEI. The CDR3 is 14 residues long. Losses at the gene ends were 3 bases for V and 2 bases for J; bases not matched to a gene: 4. The chain's CDR3 is CASSDGDSPYEQYF. The CDR3 coding sequence is TGTGCCAGCAGTGATGGGGACAGTCCCTACGAGCAGTACTTC.

This clonotype was seen only a few times. The J gene is TRBJ1-1, the V gene TRBV7-9, with D possibly being TRBD1 (5 bases). The ends were cut back, 8 bases at V and 5 bases at J, with 21 bases in the middle. The germline V gene has CDR1 SEHNR and CDR2 FQNEAQ (reference sequence). The CDR3 extends over 15 amino acids. Written as DNA, the CDR3 is TGTGCCAGCCGGGAGGGGATACGGGGTGGGACTGAAGCTTTCTTT. It is translated as CASREGIRGGTEAFF.

In this sample, this clonotype turned up many times. The V call is TRBV12-3 or TRBV12-4, the J call TRBJ2-3; no clear D. Trimming shortened V by 3 bases and J by 10 bases, and 20 bases separated the two germline ends. The CDR3 loop spans 15 amino acids. The CDR3 sequence: CASSFEPDLEVAQYF. DNA of the CDR3: TGTGCCAGCAGTTTCGAACCTGATCTTGAGGTTGCGCAGTATTTT.

This clonotype was seen many times. V and J are TRBV12-3 or TRBV12-4 and TRBJ1-2; the D is unclear. V lost 8 bases and J lost 5, with 6 bases in between. This CDR3 contains 10 residues. This CDR3 reads CASGGYGYTF. CDR3 sequence (DNA): TGTGCCAGCGGCGGTTATGGCTACACCTTC.

This clonotype has ten or more counts. The CDR3 DNA reads as TGTGCCAGCAGCCACCGGACGACAGATACGCAGTATTTT. It encodes CASSHRTTDTQYF. This chain connects TRBV14 to TRBJ2-3; D gene ambiguous. This CDR3 has 13 amino acids. Trimming left V 3 bases short and J 3 bases short, with 7 bases between. CDR1 is SGHDN and CDR2 is FVKESK in the germline V gene.

This chain joins TRBV7-8 and TRBJ2-7; no definite D call. Germline V gene sequence: CDR1 SGHVS, CDR2 FQNEAQ. V shed 5 bases and J shed 3 bases, with 11 bases lying between them. The CDR3 has 13 amino acids. The CDR3 sequence is CASSKNEDYEQYF. CDR3 DNA: TGTGCCAGCAGCAAAAACGAGGACTACGAGCAGTACTTC. The variable domain in full, with the rest retrieved from reference TRBV7-8 and TRBJ2-7, is GAGVSQSPRYKVAKRGQDVALRCDPISGHVSLFWYQQALGQGPEFLTYFQNEAQLDKSGLPSDRFFAERPEGSVSTLKIQRTQQEDSAVYLCASSKNEDYEQYFGPGTRLTVT.

V gene TRBV24-1 combines with J gene TRBJ2-1; 7 bases fit TRBD2. Germline CDR1 reads KGHDR; CDR2 reads SFDVKD. This CDR3 contains 14 residues. With 5 bases clipped from V and 4 bases from J, the junction kept 4 bases outside the gene matches. CDR3: CATSGASGYNEQFF. Here the CDR3 DNA reads TGTGCCACCAGTGGGGCTAGCGGTTACAATGAGCAGTTCTTC.